This T cell receptor (beta chain) was recorded in a study of blood T cell repertoires in COVID-19. Study background: Samples taken during acute and convalescent COVID-19 were collected in the United States, Italy and Spain.

With 5 bases clipped from V and 6 bases from J, the junction kept 7 bases outside the gene matches. CDR1 is SGHTA and CDR2 is FQGNSA in the germline V gene. The CDR3 loop spans 14 amino acids. Authors' processing steps: Reference gene primer amplification gave estimated nucleated cell counts. The repertoire was sequenced with immunoSEQ multiplex PCR; TCRdb's copy has only in-frame clones and lacks some. For V, J and clone size, that table is used; D and trimming come from the DNA. Altogether about 350,000 clones are present, almost 90% being singletons, with the ten largest covering 6% to 8%. Sequenced material: peripheral blood. The J gene is TRBJ1-2, the V gene TRBV7-2; TRBD1 aligns across 9 bases. The receptor was isolated from a woman between 65 and 79 years old with COVID-19, enrolled during active disease. The CDR3 sequence is CASSGTGTGNGYTF. Written as DNA, the CDR3 is TGTGCCAGCAGCGGTACCGGGACAGGGAATGGCTACACCTTC.